This section outlines one TCR beta chain sequence together with its context. Only one count was recorded for this clonotype. Its antigen is still unknown. One end of the junction does not line up with germline, which may come from a read error. To prepare the library, PCR was applied. TCRdb lists the instrument as Illumina HiSeq 2000. Using fastp at Q25 and MiXCR, TCRdb reprocessed the public reads and kept productive beta chains. Each entry is one CDR3 protein sequence, shown with its most common DNA and genes. The sample table holds 85,000 to 120,000 distinct CDR3 sequences, of which around 53% were seen once. The ten largest clones capture around 11% of the sample. These data come from a study of CDR3 diversity in severe acne (dated by TCRdb to between 2018 and 2021). From cysteine to phenylalanine, the CDR3 is 9 amino acids long. Only the CDR3 DNA stays, 27 bases, in frame from base 1. Per the germline V gene (reference sequence), DFQATT is the CDR1 and SNEGSKA is the CDR2.

The TCR was taken from a male donor with acne. The sample was blood. The rearranged segments are TRBV20-1 and TRBJ2-1; 10 bases in the junction line up with TRBD2. The CDR3 loop reads CSAGLAEVF. The DNA sequence follows: TGCAGTGCCGGACTAGCGGAGGTCTTC.